This T cell receptor (beta chain) came from a study of graft-versus-host responses after intestinal transplantation. Regarding this clone: The antigen remains unidentified.

TCRdb's table, derived via immunoSEQ multiplex PCR, lists solely in-frame clones and lacks some. The sample gives about 130,000 clones, over 90% of which show up once; 0.19% is in the top ten. The source of this sequence is a human donor who received an intestinal transplant. The material was unstimulated CD4+ T cells sorted from spleen or lymph node cells, obtained before intestinal transplant.

CDR3: CASSTGLADIEDTQYF. CDR3 nucleotides: TGTGCCAGCAGCACCGGACTAGCGGACATTGAAGATACGCAGTATTTT. The chain links TRBV5-4 to TRBJ2-3; 10 bases map to TRBD2. The CDR3 contains 16 residues. Losses at the gene ends were 4 bases for V and 5 bases for J; bases not matched to a gene: 10. Germline V gene data show CDR1 as SGHNT and CDR2 as YYREEE (reference sequence).